A single T cell receptor beta chain is shown here with its context. Antigen unknown. The data derive from a study of T cell responses to AZD1222 COVID-19 vaccine. Overall study results and limits: Clonal diversity was possibly underestimated, and the donors were mostly white British, with more females. Repertoires were obtained only post-peak T cell response.

This table comes from immunoSEQ multiplex PCR, and its TCRdb copy is limited to in-frame clones, with some not included. The sample includes roughly 130,000 clones, about 90% of them seen just once. Germline V CDR1 and CDR2: SGHNT, YENEEA. The CDR3 has 17 amino acids. J lost 5 bases, V lost 0 bases, and 11 bases had no gene match. V usage is TRBV11-3 and J usage is TRBJ2-3; TRBD1 agrees at 7 bases. This clonotype originated in an adult in good health. The sample consisted of peripheral blood, taken on day 0 of AZD1222 vaccination. The CDR3 reads CASSLDRKGAALDTQYF. The CDR3 DNA sequence: TGTGCCAGCAGCTTAGATCGGAAGGGGGCAGCTTTAGATACGCAGTATTTT.